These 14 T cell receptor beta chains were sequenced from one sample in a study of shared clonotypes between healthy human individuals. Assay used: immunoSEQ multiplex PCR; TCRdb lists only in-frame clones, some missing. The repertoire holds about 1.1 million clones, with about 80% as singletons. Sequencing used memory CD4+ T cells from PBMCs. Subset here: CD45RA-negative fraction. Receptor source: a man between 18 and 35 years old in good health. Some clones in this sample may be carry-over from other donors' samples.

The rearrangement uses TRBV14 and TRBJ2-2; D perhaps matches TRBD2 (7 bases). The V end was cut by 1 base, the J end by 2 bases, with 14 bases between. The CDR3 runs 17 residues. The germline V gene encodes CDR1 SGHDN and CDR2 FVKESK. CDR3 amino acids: CASSQVGASGNTGELFF. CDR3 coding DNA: TGTGCCAGCAGCCAAGTGGGGGCTAGCGGCAACACCGGGGAGCTGTTTTTT. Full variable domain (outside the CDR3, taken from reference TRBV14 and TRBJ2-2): EAGVTQFPSHSVIEKGQTVTLRCDPISGHDNLYWYRRVMGKEIKFLLHFVKESKQDESGMPNNRFLAERTGGTYSTLKVQPAELEDSGVYFCASSQVGASGNTGELFFGEGSRLTVL.

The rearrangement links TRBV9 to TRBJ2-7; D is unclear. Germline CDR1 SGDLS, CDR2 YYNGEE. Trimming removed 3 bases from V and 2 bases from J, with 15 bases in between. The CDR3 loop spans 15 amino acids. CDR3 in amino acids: CASSAPPDGAYEQYF. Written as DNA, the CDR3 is TGTGCCAGCAGCGCCCCCCCGGACGGTGCCTACGAGCAGTACTTC.

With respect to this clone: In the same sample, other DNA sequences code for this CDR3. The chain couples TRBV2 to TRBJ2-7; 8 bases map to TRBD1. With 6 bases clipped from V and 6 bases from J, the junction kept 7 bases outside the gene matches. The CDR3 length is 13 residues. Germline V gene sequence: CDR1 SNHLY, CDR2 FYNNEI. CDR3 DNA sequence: TGTGCCAGCAGCCCTGACAGGGGAGGCGAGCAGTACTTC. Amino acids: CASSPDRGGEQYF.

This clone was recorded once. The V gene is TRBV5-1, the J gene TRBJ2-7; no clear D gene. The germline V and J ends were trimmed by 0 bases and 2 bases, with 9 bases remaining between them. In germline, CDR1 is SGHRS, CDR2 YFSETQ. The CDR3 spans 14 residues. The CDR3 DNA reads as TGCGCCAGCAGCTTGGACGGGCCGACCTACGAGCAGTACTTC. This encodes CASSLDGPTYEQYF.

This chain's CDR3 is CASSSDGSNEKLFF. In nucleotides, the CDR3 is TGCGCCAGCAGCTCCGACGGTTCTAATGAAAAACTGTTTTTT. V usage is TRBV5-1 and J usage is TRBJ1-4; D is unresolved. The V end lost 3 bases, the J end lost 3 bases, and 9 bases lay between the germline ends. Germline V CDR1 and CDR2: SGHRS, YFSETQ. CDR3 size: 14 residues.

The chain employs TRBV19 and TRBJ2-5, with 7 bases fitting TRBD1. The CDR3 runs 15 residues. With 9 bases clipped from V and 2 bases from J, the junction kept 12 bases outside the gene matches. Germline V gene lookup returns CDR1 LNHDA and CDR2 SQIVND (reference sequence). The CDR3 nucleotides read TGTGCCAGCGGGATCACCGGGACAGCACAAGAGACCCAGTACTTC. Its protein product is CASGITGTAQETQYF.

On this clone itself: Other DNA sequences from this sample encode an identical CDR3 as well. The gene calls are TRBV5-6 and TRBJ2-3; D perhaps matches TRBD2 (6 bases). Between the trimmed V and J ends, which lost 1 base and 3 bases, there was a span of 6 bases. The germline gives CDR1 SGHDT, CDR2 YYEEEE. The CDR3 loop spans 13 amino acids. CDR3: CASSLRGTDTQYF. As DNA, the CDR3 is TGTGCCAGCAGCTTGCGGGGGACAGATACGCAGTATTTT.

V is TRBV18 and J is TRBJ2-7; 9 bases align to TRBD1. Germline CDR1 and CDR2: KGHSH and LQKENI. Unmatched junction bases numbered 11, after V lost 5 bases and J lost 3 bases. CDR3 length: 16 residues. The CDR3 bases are TGTGCCAGCTCAAGAGAAATAGGACAGGGGAACTACGAGCAGTACTTC. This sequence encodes CASSREIGQGNYEQYF.

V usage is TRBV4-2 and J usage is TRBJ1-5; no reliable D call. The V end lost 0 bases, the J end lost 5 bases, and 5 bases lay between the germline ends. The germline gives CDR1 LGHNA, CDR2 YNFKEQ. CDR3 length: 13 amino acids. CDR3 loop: CASSQDEDQPQHF. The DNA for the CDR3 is TGTGCCAGCAGCCAAGATGAAGATCAGCCCCAGCATTTT.

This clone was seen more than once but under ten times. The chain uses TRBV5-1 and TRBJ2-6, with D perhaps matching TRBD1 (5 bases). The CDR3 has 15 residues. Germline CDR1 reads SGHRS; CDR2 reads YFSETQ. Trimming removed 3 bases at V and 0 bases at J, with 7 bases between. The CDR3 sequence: CASSSTVSGANVLTF. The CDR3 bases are TGCGCCAGCAGCTCGACAGTCTCTGGGGCCAACGTCCTGACTTTC.

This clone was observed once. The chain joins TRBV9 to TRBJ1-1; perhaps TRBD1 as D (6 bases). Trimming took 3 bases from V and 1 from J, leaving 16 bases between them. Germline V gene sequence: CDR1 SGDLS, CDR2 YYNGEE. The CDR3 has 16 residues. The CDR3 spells CASSADRGGPNTEAFF. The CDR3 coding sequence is TGTGCCAGCAGCGCCGACCGTGGGGGCCCGAACACTGAAGCTTTCTTT.

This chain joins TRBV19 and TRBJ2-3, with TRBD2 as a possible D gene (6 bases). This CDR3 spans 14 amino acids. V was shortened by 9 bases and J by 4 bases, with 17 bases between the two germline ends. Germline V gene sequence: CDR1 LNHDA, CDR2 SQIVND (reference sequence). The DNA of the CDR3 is TGTGCCAGCAAGTCGCGGGGCCCGGCAGATACGCAGTATTTT. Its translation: CASKSRGPADTQYF.

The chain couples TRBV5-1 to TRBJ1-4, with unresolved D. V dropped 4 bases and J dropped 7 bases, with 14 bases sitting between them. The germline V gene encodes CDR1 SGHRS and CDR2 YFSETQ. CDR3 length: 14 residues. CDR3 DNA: TGCGCCAGCAGCCCCCTATATTTAGGTGAAAAACTGTTTTTT. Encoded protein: CASSPLYLGEKLFF.

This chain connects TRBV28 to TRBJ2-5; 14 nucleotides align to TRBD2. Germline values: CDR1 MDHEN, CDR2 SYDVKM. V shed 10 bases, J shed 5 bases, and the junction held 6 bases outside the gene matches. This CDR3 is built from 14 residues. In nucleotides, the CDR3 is TGTGCCACCAGGACTAGCGGGAGGATGGAGACCCAGTACTTC. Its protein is CATRTSGRMETQYF.